The T cell receptor beta chain described here comes from a study of T cell responses to AZD1222 COVID-19 vaccine. Study observations and caveats: The study sampled repertoires only after the peak T cell response.

In regard to this clone: Antigen: not known.

The method was immunoSEQ multiplex PCR; TCRdb's version includes in-frame clones alone and lacks a portion of them. The table has 100,000 to 150,000 clones, 90% seen once. The CDR3 spans 15 residues. The germline gives CDR1 MDHEN, CDR2 SYDVKM. The J segment lost 6 bases and the V segment lost 3 bases, leaving 10 bases of the junction unmatched. The chain recombines TRBV28 with TRBJ2-7; 8 nucleotides agree with TRBD1. Sequenced here: peripheral blood, sampled on day 0 of AZD1222 vaccination. The clonotype was recovered from an adult in good health. Written as DNA, the CDR3 is TGTGCCAGCAGTTTCAGGGGCAGGGGGCTGGCCGAGCAGTACTTC. Amino acids: CASSFRGRGLAEQYF.